The clone carrying this TCR beta chain was detected many times. Its antigen is unidentified. The CDR3 covers 17 residues. Germline V gene data show CDR1 as MNHNS and CDR2 as SASEGT. Trimming took 2 bases from V and 4 from J, leaving 20 bases between them. These data come from a study of early T cells in non-severe SARS-CoV-2 infection. Overall study: Alpha and beta chains were unpaired, from unsorted whole-blood bulk RNA.

The study, taken as a whole, reports: Reliance on VDJdb matching favored anti-spike CD8 responses; private and CD4 specificities were missed.

Attached unique molecular identifiers marked individual cDNA molecules. TCRdb re-derived calls from the 5' RACE reads in MiXCR, one entry per CDR3 protein. This table holds tens of thousands of distinct CDR3 sequences, over 7.5% found once. The receptor comes from an adult who was a healthcare worker with PCR-confirmed SARS-CoV-2 infection or an uninfected control (not recorded which). This chain connects TRBV6-1 to TRBJ2-5; possibly TRBD1 for D (5 bases). Sequenced sample: whole blood. The CDR3, as DNA: TGTGCCAGCAGTGAAATCTTTGAGACAGCCCGAGGAGAGACCCAGTACTTC. It encodes CASSEIFETARGETQYF.